The TCR beta chain described here comes from a study of radiation and T cells in renal cell carcinoma. Using immunoSEQ multiplex PCR, the repertoire was profiled, and TCRdb retains in-frame clones only, with some absent. The sample holds roughly 160,000 clones, about 87% seen once. Time point meaning: blood 4 weeks post-SBRT, at nephrectomy. The treatment is: 15 Gy SBRT to primary tumor, nephrectomy 4 weeks later. Nephrectomy followed 15 Gy stereotactic body radiation by 4 weeks. Per the germline V gene, CDR1 is SGHTA and CDR2 is FQGNSA. Germline trimming cut 5 bases from V and 1 base from J; bases unmatched to any gene: 5. The CDR3 has 15 amino acids.

J is TRBJ2-3 and V is TRBV7-2, with 8 bases matching TRBD2. Specimen: blood, collected from a patient whose treatment included radiotherapy and nephrectomy. This receptor was obtained from a woman aged 45-59 years with renal cell carcinoma. CDR3 nucleotides: TGTGCCAGCAGCCGCGGGGGGCACGGCACAGATACGCAGTATTTT. Protein sequence: CASSRGGHGTDTQYF.